This is a list of T cell receptor beta chains from one sample in a study of control samples from healthy donors and cancer patients. Produced via immunoSEQ multiplex PCR; TCRdb's table is partial and in-frame only. The repertoire holds roughly 130,000 clones, with roughly 94% as singletons. The sequenced sample was PBMCs. The source is a man aged 55 to 70 with colorectal cancer. The CDR3 runs from the conserved cysteine through the conserved F or W. Each record gives: V gene, D gene, clone size, J gene, CDR3 protein, CDR3 DNA. D genes are given only for firm matches. Size values are once, few and many counts, or a class for expanded clones, and some rows have none.

V gene: TRBV7-2; D gene: -; clone size: few; J gene: TRBJ1-1; CDR3 protein: CASSLYLQATEAFF; CDR3 DNA: TGTGCCAGCAGCTTATATCTGCAGGCCACTGAAGCTTTCTTT
V gene: TRBV6-1; D gene: -; clone size: -; J gene: TRBJ1-2; CDR3 protein: CASSESAGYTF; CDR3 DNA: TGTGCCAGCAGTGAATCTGCTGGCTACACCTTC
V gene: TRBV12-3/TRBV12-4; D gene: -; clone size: -; J gene: TRBJ1-1; CDR3 protein: CASSFGGDTEAFF; CDR3 DNA: TGTGCCAGCAGTTTCGGTGGGGACACTGAAGCTTTCTTT
V gene: TRBV7-2; D gene: -; clone size: -; J gene: TRBJ2-7; CDR3 protein: CASSVDRSSYEQYF; CDR3 DNA: TGTGCCAGCAGCGTCGACAGGAGCTCCTACGAGCAGTACTTC
V gene: TRBV5-1; D gene: -; clone size: -; J gene: TRBJ2-1; CDR3 protein: CASSLVHFNEQFF; CDR3 DNA: TGCGCCAGCAGCTTGGTTCACTTCAATGAGCAGTTCTTC
V gene: TRBV19; D gene: TRBD1; clone size: -; J gene: TRBJ1-5; CDR3 protein: CASSVDRVGNQPQHF; CDR3 DNA: TGTGCCAGTAGTGTTGACAGGGTAGGGAATCAGCCCCAGCATTTT
V gene: TRBV18; D gene: -; clone size: -; J gene: TRBJ2-7; CDR3 protein: CASSPSEGAYEQYF; CDR3 DNA: TGTGCCAGCTCACCATCGGAAGGGGCCTACGAGCAGTACTTC
V gene: TRBV10-3; D gene: -; clone size: once; J gene: TRBJ2-7; CDR3 protein: CAISEGSGRSYEQYF; CDR3 DNA: TGTGCCATCAGTGAGGGGAGCGGCCGCTCCTACGAGCAGTACTTC
V gene: TRBV6-4; D gene: -; clone size: -; J gene: TRBJ2-3; CDR3 protein: CASSASGDTQYF; CDR3 DNA: TGTGCCAGCAGTGCGAGTGGAGATACGCAGTATTTT
V gene: TRBV11-2; D gene: -; clone size: -; J gene: TRBJ2-2; CDR3 protein: CASSLDLTRRTGELFF; CDR3 DNA: TGTGCCAGCAGCTTAGACTTAACCCGACGCACCGGGGAGCTGTTTTTT
V gene: TRBV6-5; D gene: TRBD1; clone size: -; J gene: TRBJ1-4; CDR3 protein: CASSYTGGKLFF; CDR3 DNA: TGTGCCAGCAGTTATACAGGGGGAAAACTGTTTTTT
V gene: TRBV4-1; D gene: -; clone size: -; J gene: TRBJ1-2; CDR3 protein: CASSQGGDYGYTF; CDR3 DNA: TGCGCCAGCAGCCAGGGAGGAGACTATGGCTACACCTTC
V gene: TRBV5-1; D gene: TRBD2; clone size: -; J gene: TRBJ2-3; CDR3 protein: CASSLEGLAGRTDTQYF; CDR3 DNA: TGCGCCAGCAGCTTGGAGGGACTAGCGGGACGCACAGATACGCAGTATTTT
V gene: TRBV7-9; D gene: TRBD1; clone size: -; J gene: TRBJ1-2; CDR3 protein: CASSWTGDYYGYTF; CDR3 DNA: TGTGCCAGCAGCTGGACAGGGGATTACTATGGCTACACCTTC
V gene: TRBV28; D gene: -; clone size: -; J gene: TRBJ2-7; CDR3 protein: CASSPFGTSYEQYF; CDR3 DNA: TGTGCCAGCAGCCCCTTTGGGACTTCCTACGAGCAGTACTTC
V gene: TRBV9; D gene: TRBD2; clone size: -; J gene: TRBJ2-3; CDR3 protein: CASSVKLAGGTDTQYF; CDR3 DNA: TGTGCCAGCAGCGTCAAACTAGCGGGGGGCACAGATACGCAGTATTTT
V gene: TRBV6-5; D gene: -; clone size: -; J gene: TRBJ2-1; CDR3 protein: CASSYSRDQIYNEQFF; CDR3 DNA: TGTGCCAGCAGTTACTCGAGGGATCAAATCTACAATGAGCAGTTCTTC
V gene: TRBV30; D gene: -; clone size: -; J gene: TRBJ1-4; CDR3 protein: CAWSPQTSEKLFF; CDR3 DNA: TGTGCCTGGAGTCCACAGACGTCGGAAAAACTGTTTTTT
V gene: TRBV7-9; D gene: -; clone size: few; J gene: TRBJ1-1; CDR3 protein: CASSLAPGWEAFF; CDR3 DNA: TGTGCCAGCAGCTTAGCGCCTGGTTGGGAAGCTTTCTTT
V gene: TRBV18; D gene: -; clone size: -; J gene: TRBJ2-3; CDR3 protein: CASSPGQPSTDTQYF; CDR3 DNA: TGTGCCAGCTCACCGGGGCAGCCAAGCACAGATACGCAGTATTTT
V gene: TRBV29-1; D gene: TRBD2; clone size: -; J gene: TRBJ2-3; CDR3 protein: CSVEGGLAGTDTQYF; CDR3 DNA: TGCAGCGTTGAGGGGGGACTAGCGGGCACAGATACGCAGTATTTT
V gene: TRBV19; D gene: -; clone size: -; J gene: TRBJ1-5; CDR3 protein: CASSISSQVFNQPQHF; CDR3 DNA: TGTGCCAGTAGTATTAGTAGCCAGGTCTTCAATCAGCCCCAGCATTTT
V gene: TRBV27; D gene: TRBD2; clone size: -; J gene: TRBJ2-1; CDR3 protein: CASRGLEYNEQFF; CDR3 DNA: TGTGCCAGCAGGGGACTAGAATACAATGAGCAGTTCTTC
V gene: TRBV5-1; D gene: -; clone size: -; J gene: TRBJ2-1; CDR3 protein: CASSLQNEQFF; CDR3 DNA: TGCGCCAGCAGCTTACAGAATGAGCAGTTCTTC
V gene: TRBV24-1; D gene: TRBD1; clone size: -; J gene: TRBJ1-1; CDR3 protein: CATSDGRTGRAFF; CDR3 DNA: TGTGCCACCAGTGATGGGCGGACAGGGAGAGCTTTCTTT
V gene: TRBV6-2/TRBV6-3; D gene: -; clone size: few; J gene: TRBJ2-3; CDR3 protein: CASSYPLTGALSTDTQYF; CDR3 DNA: TGTGCCAGCAGTTACCCCCTCACGGGGGCCTTAAGTACAGATACGCAGTATTTT
V gene: TRBV6-5; D gene: -; clone size: -; J gene: TRBJ2-7; CDR3 protein: CASSYSRGAYEQYF; CDR3 DNA: TGTGCCAGCAGTTACTCAAGGGGTGCCTACGAGCAGTACTTC
V gene: TRBV10-3; D gene: -; clone size: -; J gene: TRBJ1-1; CDR3 protein: CAIGRVATGMNTEAFF; CDR3 DNA: TGTGCCATCGGGCGCGTCGCGACAGGAATGAACACTGAAGCTTTCTTT
V gene: TRBV29-1; D gene: -; clone size: -; J gene: TRBJ1-2; CDR3 protein: CSPSPEESYGYTF; CDR3 DNA: TGCAGCCCCAGCCCTGAAGAAAGCTATGGCTACACCTTC
V gene: TRBV27; D gene: -; clone size: -; J gene: TRBJ2-3; CDR3 protein: CASSLLGGLGDTQYF; CDR3 DNA: TGTGCCAGCAGTTTATTGGGGGGGCTGGGTGATACGCAGTATTTT
V gene: TRBV9; D gene: -; clone size: once; J gene: TRBJ2-1; CDR3 protein: CASSARSGPYNEQFF; CDR3 DNA: TGTGCCAGCAGCGCTCGGAGCGGGCCCTACAATGAGCAGTTCTTC
V gene: TRBV19; D gene: -; clone size: -; J gene: TRBJ1-1; CDR3 protein: CAVTSRTLNTEAFF; CDR3 DNA: TGTGCCGTCACTAGCAGGACGCTGAACACTGAAGCTTTCTTT
V gene: TRBV6-1; D gene: -; clone size: -; J gene: TRBJ2-2; CDR3 protein: CASRGRRDVGELFF; CDR3 DNA: TGTGCCAGCAGGGGAAGAAGGGACGTCGGGGAGCTGTTTTTT
V gene: TRBV4-1; D gene: -; clone size: -; J gene: TRBJ1-1; CDR3 protein: CASSQGGQRNTEAFF; CDR3 DNA: TGCGCCAGCAGCCAAGGTGGACAGAGGAACACTGAAGCTTTCTTT
V gene: TRBV11-2; D gene: TRBD1; clone size: -; J gene: TRBJ2-2; CDR3 protein: CASSLEGQGAGGELFF; CDR3 DNA: TGTGCCAGCAGCTTAGAGGGACAGGGGGCCGGCGGGGAGCTGTTTTTT
V gene: TRBV6-2/TRBV6-3; D gene: TRBD2; clone size: -; J gene: TRBJ2-2; CDR3 protein: CASSYSRTSGGNTGELFF; CDR3 DNA: TGTGCCAGCAGTTACTCCCGGACTAGCGGGGGGAACACCGGGGAGCTGTTTTTT
V gene: TRBV19; D gene: -; clone size: -; J gene: TRBJ2-2; CDR3 protein: CASSIIAPGELFF; CDR3 DNA: TGTGCCAGTAGTATTATAGCCCCCGGGGAGCTGTTTTTT
V gene: TRBV19; D gene: TRBD1; clone size: -; J gene: TRBJ1-5; CDR3 protein: CASSPRDRGSNQPQHF; CDR3 DNA: TGTGCCAGTAGTCCCAGGGACAGGGGAAGCAATCAGCCCCAGCATTTT
V gene: TRBV18; D gene: -; clone size: -; J gene: TRBJ2-3; CDR3 protein: CASSPEADTQYF; CDR3 DNA: TGTGCCAGCTCACCAGAGGCAGATACGCAGTATTTT
V gene: TRBV27; D gene: -; clone size: -; J gene: TRBJ2-7; CDR3 protein: CASSSRDAKLSYEQYF; CDR3 DNA: TGTGCCAGCAGTTCGCGGGACGCTAAACTGTCCTACGAGCAGTACTTC
V gene: TRBV27; D gene: TRBD1; clone size: -; J gene: TRBJ1-2; CDR3 protein: CASRDTGTAANYGYTF; CDR3 DNA: TGTGCCAGCCGGGACACCGGGACAGCCGCTAACTATGGCTACACCTTC
V gene: TRBV19; D gene: -; clone size: -; J gene: TRBJ2-7; CDR3 protein: CASSGGGEQYF; CDR3 DNA: TGTGCCAGCTCGGGGGGCGGCGAGCAGTACTTC
V gene: TRBV7-6; D gene: -; clone size: -; J gene: TRBJ2-7; CDR3 protein: CASSSEAGLLFQYF; CDR3 DNA: TGTGCCAGCAGCTCCGAGGCGGGACTTCTCTTTCAGTACTTC
V gene: TRBV19; D gene: TRBD1; clone size: -; J gene: TRBJ1-2; CDR3 protein: CASSIGQGVYTF; CDR3 DNA: TGTGCCAGTAGTATAGGGCAGGGGGTCTACACCTTC
V gene: TRBV10-2; D gene: TRBD1; clone size: -; J gene: TRBJ1-2; CDR3 protein: CASSEGSTGHNYGYTF; CDR3 DNA: TGCGCCAGCAGTGAGGGTTCGACAGGGCACAACTATGGCTACACCTTC
V gene: TRBV14; D gene: -; clone size: -; J gene: TRBJ2-7; CDR3 protein: CASSQDWGVYTYEQYF; CDR3 DNA: TGTGCCAGCAGCCAAGATTGGGGCGTTTACACCTACGAGCAGTACTTC